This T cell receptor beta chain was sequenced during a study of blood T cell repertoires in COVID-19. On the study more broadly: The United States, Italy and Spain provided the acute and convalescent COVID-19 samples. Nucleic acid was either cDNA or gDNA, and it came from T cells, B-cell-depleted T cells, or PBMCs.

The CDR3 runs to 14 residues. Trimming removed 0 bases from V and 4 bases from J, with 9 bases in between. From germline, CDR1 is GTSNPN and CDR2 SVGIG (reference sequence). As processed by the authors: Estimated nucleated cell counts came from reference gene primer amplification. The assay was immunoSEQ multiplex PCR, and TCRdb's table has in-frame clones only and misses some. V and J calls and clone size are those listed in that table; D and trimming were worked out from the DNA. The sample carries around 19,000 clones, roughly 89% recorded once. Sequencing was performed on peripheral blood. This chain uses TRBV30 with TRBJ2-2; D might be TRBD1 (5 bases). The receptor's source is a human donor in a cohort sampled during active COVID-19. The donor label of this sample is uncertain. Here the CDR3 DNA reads TGTGCCTGGAGTGTGACAGACCTCACCGGGGAGCTGTTTTTT. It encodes CAWSVTDLTGELFF. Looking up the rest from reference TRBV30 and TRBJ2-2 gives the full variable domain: SQTIHQWPATLVQPVGSPLSLECTVEGTSNPNLYWYRQAAGRGLQLLFYSVGIGQISSEVPQNLSASRPQDRQFILSSKKLLLSDSGFYLCAWSVTDLTGELFFGEGSRLTVL.